This T cell receptor (beta chain) came from a study of blood T cells in healthy people across ages. General study results and limits: With age, beta diversity per million T cells declined roughly linearly, significantly by 40 to 50. Lack of knowledge of donor CMV status possibly confounded expanded clonotype changes.

Investigators took around 11 milliliters of peripheral blood from every donor. For the second PCR, which ran for roughly 7 to 11 cycles, a sample-barcoded 5' primer and a J-beta primer mix were used. At least 3 million CDR3-containing paired-end reads were obtained per sample. One entry per CDR3 protein results from TCRdb running MiXCR on the 5' RACE reads. Here the sample spans roughly 1.5 million distinct CDR3 sequences, under 55% being singletons. V lost 4 bases and J 12 bases, leaving 13 bases between the germline ends. Germline V gene data show CDR1 as MNHEY and CDR2 as SMNVEV (reference sequence). The CDR3 has 12 amino acids. Only a few counts were recorded for this clonotype. Its antigen is not identified.

Sequencing input: blood. This rearrangement joins TRBV27 to TRBJ2-1; D perhaps matches TRBD1 (5 bases). The source of this sequence is a woman aged 18-29 years in good health. The CDR3 loop is CASSSSGFGQFF. The CDR3 nucleotides are TGTGCCAGCAGTTCCTCAGGGTTTGGGCAGTTCTTC.